This T cell receptor beta chain was recorded in a study of T cell changes during pregnancy in multiple sclerosis. Germline-derived CDR1 and CDR2 are MDHEN and SYDVKM. CDR3 length equals 16 residues. V lost 6 bases to trimming and J lost 0 bases; unmatched junction nucleotides: 10. Libraries were prepared by immunoSEQ multiplex PCR; TCRdb keeps only in-frame clonotypes and omits some of them. The sample shows some 21,000 clones, approximately 86% of them seen only once. J is TRBJ1-2 and V is TRBV28, with TRBD1 matching over 7 bases. Source: CD8+ T cells from peripheral blood mononuclear cells, taken in the first trimester of pregnancy. The TCR originated in a female donor in good health, enrolled as a control in a pregnancy study. The CDR3 region is CASSQQGMVANYGYTF. Written as DNA, the CDR3 is TGTGCCAGCAGCCAACAGGGGATGGTGGCTAACTATGGCTACACCTTC.